A single sample is the source of the 15 T cell receptor beta chains below, sequenced in a study of cytotoxic CD8 clonotypes in ibrutinib-treated CLL. Some clones are missing from TCRdb's copy, which holds only in-frame ones; the method was immunoSEQ multiplex PCR. Altogether 35,000 to 55,000 clones are present, 60% to 80% being singletons, with the ten largest covering roughly 13%. This specimen was PBMCs, taken after 12 months of ibrutinib treatment. The source of these receptors is a human donor with chronic lymphocytic leukemia.

The genes are TRBV7-2 and TRBJ1-3; no reliable D call. Germline-derived CDR1 and CDR2 are SGHTA and FQGNSA. Deletions cut 1 base from V and 0 bases from J, with 10 bases between. CDR3 length equals 16 residues. DNA for the CDR3: TGTGCCAGCAGCTTAGTAGGGCGGAGCTCTGGAAACACCATATATTTT. It specifies CASSLVGRSSGNTIYF.

The chain combines TRBV5-1 with TRBJ2-6; 11 positions match TRBD2. Germline V CDR1 and CDR2: SGHRS, YFSETQ. There are 18 residues in the CDR3. Germline trimming cut 5 bases from V and 0 bases from J; bases unmatched to any gene: 7. The CDR3 sequence is CASRYTSGGRSGANVLTF. The CDR3 nucleotides read TGCGCCAGCAGATACACTAGCGGGGGCCGCTCTGGGGCCAACGTCCTGACTTTC.

The J gene is TRBJ1-5, the V gene TRBV18; D call uncertain. CDR1 is KGHSH, CDR2 LQKENI, per germline. Trimming pared 5 bases from V and 5 bases from J, leaving 10 bases between. The CDR3 is 13 amino acids. The CDR3 DNA is TGTGCCAGCTCAAAGTCGGTTGATCAGCCCCAGCATTTT. As protein: CASSKSVDQPQHF.

This clone has only a few counts. Distinct nucleotide sequences in the sample also encode this CDR3. The chain combines TRBV19 with TRBJ1-5, with TRBD1 matching over 9 bases. The CDR3 covers 16 residues. Germline CDR1 reads LNHDA; CDR2 reads SQIVND (reference sequence). Losses at the gene ends were 4 bases for V and 3 bases for J; bases not matched to a gene: 7. DNA for the CDR3: TGTGCCAGTAGTACAGGGACAGGGAGGTCCAATCAGCCCCAGCATTTT. Amino acid sequence: CASSTGTGRSNQPQHF.

V is TRBV2 and J is TRBJ1-5; no clear D gene. Germline loops: CDR1 SNHLY, CDR2 FYNNEI. The CDR3 runs to 15 residues. Trimming pared 1 base from V and 3 bases from J, leaving 10 bases between. In DNA, the CDR3 is TGTGCCAGCAGTGAAGGGTGGGCAGACAATCAGCCCCAGCATTTT. Its translation is CASSEGWADNQPQHF.

This chain uses TRBV9 with TRBJ1-1; tentative D call: TRBD1 (5 bases). The CDR3 extends over 17 amino acids. Trimming shortened V by 4 bases and J by 1 base, and 20 bases separated the two germline ends. CDR1 and CDR2 (germline): SGDLS, YYNGEE. CDR3 protein: CASSSPRTKISNTEAFF. The CDR3 nucleotides are TGTGCCAGCAGCTCACCCCGGACAAAGATTTCGAACACTGAAGCTTTCTTT.

This clone was seen once. The rearrangement links TRBV9 to TRBJ2-5; D is perhaps TRBD2 (6 bases). Deletions cut 0 bases from V and 2 bases from J, with 20 bases between. CDR1 SGDLS and CDR2 YYNGEE come from the germline V gene. CDR3 length: 18 amino acids. The CDR3 is CASSVVPGPAGSQETQYF. CDR3 nucleotides: TGTGCCAGCAGCGTAGTTCCAGGGCCAGCGGGCTCTCAAGAGACCCAGTACTTC.

The chain combines TRBV5-1 with TRBJ2-1, with D perhaps matching TRBD1 (5 bases). CDR1 and CDR2 (germline): SGHRS, YFSETQ. This CDR3 has 13 amino acids. V was cut by 5 bases and J by 7 bases, with 13 bases left in between. CDR3 region: CASRSGFTNEQFF. CDR3 sequence (DNA): TGCGCCAGCAGGTCAGGGTTTACAAATGAGCAGTTCTTC.

The chain couples TRBV29-1 to TRBJ2-4; TRBD1 agrees at 10 bases. In germline, CDR1 is SQVTM, CDR2 ANQGSEA. The CDR3 is 14 amino acids. V lost 7 bases and J lost 2; bases outside the gene matches: 5. The CDR3 nucleotides are TGCAGCGCCCGGACAGGGGGAACCAAAAACATTCAGTACTTC. It encodes CSARTGGTKNIQYF.

CDR3 DNA: TGTGCCAGCAGCTCGCAGGGATATGAGCAGTTCTTC. Its protein product is CASSSQGYEQFF. The chain joins TRBV7-8 to TRBJ2-1; tentatively, D is TRBD1 (5 bases). Germline assignment: CDR1 SGHVS and CDR2 FQNEAQ. There are 12 residues in the CDR3. Trimming cost V 4 bases and J 8 bases, with 9 bases left between them.

CDR3 bases: TGCAGCGTTGAAGACTACTACTACAATGAGCAGTTCTTC. Its translation: CSVEDYYYNEQFF. The gene calls are TRBV29-1 and TRBJ2-1, with D uncertain. Germline CDR1 and CDR2: SQVTM and ANQGSEA. CDR3 length: 13 amino acids. V was clipped by 0 bases and J by 3 bases, with 6 bases between them.

The chain employs TRBV7-3 and TRBJ1-1, with 10 bases that match TRBD1. This CDR3 region has 15 residues. V lost 5 bases and J lost 5; bases outside the gene matches: 8. Germline CDR1 and CDR2: SGHTA and FQGTGA. The CDR3 protein is CASSPGDRGSTEAFF. CDR3 sequence (DNA): TGTGCCAGCAGCCCCGGGGACAGGGGTAGTACTGAAGCTTTCTTT.

The gene calls are TRBV7-2 and TRBJ2-3, with D unclear. Trimming left V 0 bases short and J 1 base short, with 5 bases between. Looked up from germline, CDR1 is SGHTA and CDR2 is FQGNSA. The CDR3 is 14 residues long. The CDR3 protein is CASSLARGTDTQYF. CDR3 sequence (DNA): TGTGCCAGCAGCTTAGCCCGGGGCACAGATACGCAGTATTTT.

This clone was picked up a small number of times. The chain joins TRBV7-9 to TRBJ2-7; D gene uncertain. The CDR3 has 13 amino acids. With 6 bases removed from V and 1 base from J, the gap between germline ends came to 10 bases. The V gene's germline CDR1 is SEHNR and CDR2 FQNEAQ (reference sequence). In DNA form, the CDR3 reads TGTGCCAGCAGACCGGACCGTTCCTACGAGCAGTACTTC. Amino acids: CASRPDRSYEQYF.

This clone was counted only a few times. The chain has TRBV6-5 and TRBJ1-2; possible D gene TRBD1, 5 bases. Trimming removed 3 bases at V and 0 bases at J, with 11 bases between. Germline loops: CDR1 MNHEY, CDR2 SVGAGI. The CDR3 totals 15 residues. The CDR3 sequence: CASSYRGMANYGYTF. The CDR3 DNA sequence: TGTGCCAGCAGTTATAGGGGAATGGCTAACTATGGCTACACCTTC.